This T cell receptor beta chain was sequenced during a study of control samples from healthy donors and cancer patients. Trimming removed 6 bases from V and 5 bases from J, with 17 bases in between. The CDR3 sequence is 15 residues long. CDR1 and CDR2 (germline): SGHTA, FQGNSA. Sequencing used immunoSEQ multiplex PCR; TCRdb keeps in-frame clones, though not all of them. The sample has 2,000 to 3,000 clones; 95% to 97% are singletons. The receptor was isolated from a man in his 70s with colorectal cancer. This sequence joins TRBV7-2 and TRBJ1-5; D remains ambiguous. The sequenced sample was PBMCs. In DNA form, the CDR3 reads TGTGCCAGCAGGAGCGTCGCGGCTTTTGATCAGCCCCAGCATTTT. This sequence encodes CASRSVAAFDQPQHF.